Sequencing of this T cell receptor (beta chain) was carried out in a study of blood T cell repertoires in COVID-19. Study-wide context: Nucleic acid was either cDNA or gDNA, and it came from T cells, B-cell-depleted T cells, or PBMCs.

CDR1 and CDR2 from the germline V gene are ENHRY and SYGVKD. This CDR3 is 14 amino acids long. Losses at the gene ends were 6 bases for V and 3 bases for J; bases not matched to a gene: 6. Sequencing used immunoSEQ multiplex PCR; TCRdb keeps in-frame clones, though not all of them. The table shows some 530,000 clones, with about 85% occurring only once. Participants had their cohort set by participant-reported clinical history. This chain joins TRBV10-3 and TRBJ1-2; 8 bases match TRBD1. The sequenced sample consisted of PBMCs or T cells enriched from blood (not recorded which). This receptor was obtained from a woman aged 60-75 years who had recovered from COVID-19. CDR3 DNA: TGTGCCATCAGAACGGGACAGGACCACTATGGCTACACCTTC. Translating gives CAIRTGQDHYGYTF.